This T cell receptor beta chain was observed in a study of blood T cells in healthy people across ages (dated by TCRdb to between 2015 and 2017). About the study as a whole: In model experiments, template switching captured about one uniquely barcoded TCR beta cDNA molecule for every two T cells. Two additional independent replicas of 1 million unique cDNA reads from the same blood draw were analyzed for two donors (one aged 18 to 30 and one aged 80 or older). To track age-related changes in TCR beta repertoire diversity, the study relied on deep sequencing normalized with unique cDNA molecular identifiers. Four age groups were formed from the donors: young (average roughly 15 years), middle-aged (approximately 41), aged (around 62) and long-lived (approximately 80). Donors of different ages were randomly distributed across sequencing lanes to avoid experimental bias. Broader findings and caveats from the paper: Observed TCR beta diversity per million T cells fell roughly linearly with age, and a significant reduction was already apparent by age around 40. Compared with the aged group, more naive CD4+ T cells, fewer expanded clones and increased TCR diversity were shown by the long-lived group, suggesting age selection. The CMV infection status of donors was not known, potentially confounding age-related changes in expanded clonotypes. Conclusive comparison of naive and antigen-experienced compartments was prevented by the profiling of bulk unsorted PBMCs. Estimates of total diversity based on one million sequenced T cells were considered lower bounds and underestimates. There was a strong correlation between observed TCR beta diversity and the percentage of naive T cells measured by flow cytometry.

The library was obtained by 5' RACE. For sequencing, an Illumina HiSeq 2500 was employed. A second PCR of roughly 7 to 11 cycles was performed with a sample-barcoded 5' primer and a J-beta primer mix. A unique molecular identifier was introduced onto each TCR beta cDNA molecule by a template-switch 5' adaptor carrying 12 random nucleotides. Each sample yielded at least 3 million CDR3-containing paired-end reads. All of the RNA was converted into first-strand cDNA using the Mint cDNA synthesis kit, with a TRBC-specific oligonucleotide serving as the primer. Following uracil-DNA glycosylase treatment, all cDNA underwent a first 18-cycle PCR with the universal primers M1SS and BC2_uni_R. In the source study's methods: For normalization, 1 million high-quality reads, each with a distinct molecular identifier, were randomly selected from each sample. Instead of being binned into consensus sequences, reads that shared molecular identifiers were thrown out. MiTCR, set to a Q25 quality threshold and the strictest error-elimination algorithm, was used for CDR3 identification, clonotype clustering and error correction. A nonparametric unseen species model using Euler transformation provided a lower-bound estimate of total TCR beta diversity. TCRdb cleaned the public reads at Q25 with fastp, built clones with MiXCR and kept in-frame beta chains. When rows share a CDR3 protein, they turn into one entry using the most common DNA and genes. What appears here as the V and J calls and clone size reflects TCRdb's work, not the paper's. Recorded for this sample are about a million distinct CDR3 sequences; approximately 50% of them occurred a single time. The biggest ten clones account for roughly 23% of the sample.

The 40 or so donors, aged roughly 6 to 95 years, were systemically healthy Caucasian individuals from Russia. About 9.1 milliliters of peripheral blood were collected from each donor into EDTA-treated Vacutainer tubes. PBMCs were isolated by Ficoll-Paque density-gradient centrifugation, with at least 6.5 million obtained per sample. Total RNA, at least 6 micrograms per sample, was extracted from PBMCs with Trizol reagent. For every donor, flow cytometry on a PBMC aliquot measured the percentage of naive CD45RAhigh/CD27high T cells. For this clonotype: The antigen it recognizes is unknown. With a much larger clone just one base away, this may be a read error.

CDR1 is given as ENHRY and CDR2 as SYGVKD, both from the germline V gene. V and J are truncated by 9 bases and 13 bases respectively, leaving an intervening sequence of 22 bases. The CDR3 goes from the cysteine to the phenylalanine over 13 residues. The only DNA kept is the CDR3, 39 bases in frame from the first base. The TCR was taken from a woman aged 60-75 years in good health. The sequenced sample consisted of blood. The chain employs TRBV10-3 and TRBJ2-1; the D segment is perhaps TRBD1 or TRBD2, each sharing 5 matched bases. At the DNA level, the sequence is TGTGCCATTAAGGACGATAGCAGGGAGACCCAGTTCTTC. It specifies CAIKDDSRETQFF.